The clone carrying this TCR beta chain was counted between two and nine times. The antigen is unknown. The data were obtained in a study of CD8 T cells in ankylosing spondylitis. The study, taken as a whole, reports: Typical of ankylosing spondylitis blood, it appeared, was a TCR beta motif of seven to nine highly homologous variants. Disease-linked clones proved CD8+ and comparatively uncommon in peripheral blood. The authors reported significant enrichment of disease-linked clones in matched ankylosing spondylitis synovial fluid.

The TCR beta libraries were generated through quantitative 5'-RACE incorporating molecular barcodes. From the 5' RACE reads, TCRdb called clonotypes with MiXCR, one entry per CDR3 protein. The profile covers about 250,000 distinct CDR3 sequences, with roughly 32% appearing a single time and 4% to 5% taken by the ten largest. After removal of 2 bases from V and 5 bases from J, the junction contained 9 bases not matched to a gene. Germline CDR1 reads ENHRY; CDR2 reads SYGVKD. CDR3 length: 16 residues. The sequencing input was blood, either unsorted or a sorted T cell fraction (not recorded which). This chain uses TRBV10-3 with TRBJ2-5, with 9 bases that match TRBD2. The clonotype comes from a male donor with ankylosing spondylitis or in good health (not recorded which). The CDR3 DNA sequence: TGTGCCATCAGTGAGATTAGCGGGGGTGGCGCGGAGACCCAGTACTTC. This sequence encodes CAISEISGGGAETQYF.